This passage covers 25 T cell receptor beta chains from one sample sequenced in a study of identical twins. From the 5' RACE reads, TCRdb called clonotypes with MiXCR, one entry per CDR3 protein. The sample contains nearly 900,000 distinct CDR3 sequences, roughly an eighth of which appear only once. The sample was also reused in another study, on yellow fever vaccine responses in identical twins.

The sample consisted of PBMCs. These receptors all stem from a woman aged 18-30 years in good health.

CDR3 sequence reads: CASSQVPGSGTYEQYF. CDR3 bases: TGCGCCAGCAGCCAAGTCCCGGGCAGCGGGACCTACGAGCAGTACTTC. The chain couples TRBV5-1 to TRBJ2-7; TRBD2 matches at 7 bases. Looked up from germline, CDR1 is SGHRS and CDR2 is YFSETQ. The CDR3 runs to 16 residues. V was clipped by 4 bases and J by 2 bases; unmatched bases: 12.

This clonotype was recorded many times. The chain couples TRBV12-3 or TRBV12-4 to TRBJ2-1; D not resolved. The CDR3 totals 14 residues. Deletions cut 2 bases from V and 4 bases from J, with 9 bases between. The CDR3 sequence is CASSLKLPYNEQFF. For the CDR3, the DNA is TGTGCCAGCAGTTTAAAATTGCCGTACAATGAGCAGTTCTTC.

The chain carries TRBV5-8 and TRBJ1-2, with D hard to call. The germline V gene has CDR1 SGHTS and CDR2 YDEGEE. This CDR3 spans 14 amino acids. Trimming removed 3 bases from V and 1 base from J, with 10 bases in between. The CDR3 loop reads CASSYLQVNYGYTF. As DNA, the CDR3 is TGTGCCAGCAGCTATCTGCAGGTTAACTATGGCTACACCTTC.

This chain links TRBV11-2 with TRBJ2-1; no clear D. Trimming left V 4 bases short and J 8 bases short, with 12 bases between. Germline V gene sequence: CDR1 SGHAT, CDR2 FQNNGV. This CDR3 is built from 13 residues. The CDR3 sequence: CASSSSYQYEQFF. The CDR3 region has the DNA TGTGCCAGCAGCTCTTCCTACCAGTATGAGCAGTTCTTC.

The table lists this clonotype with a few counts. The V gene is TRBV12-3 or TRBV12-4, the J gene TRBJ2-6, with no clear D. This CDR3 region has 14 residues. Trimming removed 3 bases at V and 3 bases at J, with 6 bases between. CDR3 region: CASSFSGGANVLTF. The CDR3 bases are TGTGCCAGCAGTTTTTCCGGTGGGGCCAACGTCCTGACTTTC.

The chain carries TRBV7-9 and TRBJ1-1; 9 bases match TRBD1. Trimming at V came to 7 bases and at J to 4 bases, leaving 4 bases not matched to a gene. CDR1 and CDR2 (germline): SEHNR, FQNEAQ (reference sequence). This CDR3 spans 13 amino acids. The CDR3 spells CASTRQGGTEAFF. CDR3 DNA sequence: TGTGCCAGCACTCGACAGGGGGGCACTGAAGCTTTCTTT. Full variable domain (remainder filled in from reference TRBV7-9 and TRBJ1-1): DTGVSQNPRHKITKRGQNVTFRCDPISEHNRLYWYRQTLGQGPEFLTYFQNEAQLEKSRLLSDRFSAERPKGSFSTLEIQRTEQGDSAMYLCASTRQGGTEAFFGQGTRLTVV.

This clonotype appeared many times. The V and J genes are TRBV20-1 and TRBJ1-4; D ambiguous. Per the germline V gene, CDR1 is DFQATT and CDR2 is SNEGSKA (reference sequence). The CDR3 covers 12 residues. V lost 3 bases to trimming and J lost 7 bases, with 9 bases between them. CDR3 loop: CSASSRAEKLFF. Written as DNA, the CDR3 is TGCAGTGCTAGTAGTAGGGCTGAAAAACTGTTTTTT.

This clonotype was counted between two and nine times. Possible read error: a much larger clone is one base away. V usage is TRBV12-3 or TRBV12-4 and J usage is TRBJ2-5, with TRBD2 identical over 7 bases. This CDR3 comprises 18 residues. V was clipped by 3 bases and J by 0 bases; unmatched bases: 13. As DNA, the CDR3 is TGTGCCAGCAGTTTCGGCCCTCTAGCGGATATTTACCAAGAGACCCAGTACTTC. It yields the protein CASSFGPLADIYQETQYF.

This clonotype was observed a few times. This rearrangement joins TRBV7-8 to TRBJ2-5; tentatively, D is TRBD2 (5 bases). V lost 6 bases to trimming and J lost 0 bases, with 14 bases between them. Germline lookup yields CDR1 SGHVS and CDR2 FQNEAQ. The CDR3 sequence is 15 residues long. CDR3: CASSESGTHQETQYF. In DNA form, the CDR3 reads TGTGCCAGCAGTGAGAGCGGAACCCACCAAGAGACCCAGTACTTC.

The genes are TRBV19 and TRBJ2-1, with TRBD1 as a possible D gene (5 bases). V was pared by 1 base and J by 7 bases, with 17 bases between. Germline CDR1 and CDR2: LNHDA and SQIVND (reference sequence). This CDR3 spans 16 amino acids. Here the CDR3 reads CASSIARAGSMNEQFF. CDR3 nucleotides: TGTGCCAGTAGTATAGCTCGCGCAGGGTCCATGAATGAGCAGTTCTTC.

In this sample, this clonotype turned up many times. The chain links TRBV7-3 to TRBJ2-3; a possible D gene is TRBD1 (5 bases). The CDR3 is 13 amino acids. Germline V lookup: CDR1 SGHTA, CDR2 FQGTGA. V lost 6 bases, J lost 6 bases, and 13 bases lay in between. Here the CDR3 DNA reads TGTGCCAGCAGTCCGGGTCCAGGGGATACGCAGTATTTT. Its protein is CASSPGPGDTQYF.

This clonotype was counted a few times. The chain links TRBV15 to TRBJ2-5; D gene unclear. The CDR3 is 13 amino acids. V was shortened by 1 base and J by 2 bases, with 5 bases between the two germline ends. Germline CDR1 is LNHNV and CDR2 is YYDKDF (reference sequence). The CDR3: CATSRGRQETQYF. In DNA form, the CDR3 reads TGTGCCACCAGCAGAGGTCGTCAAGAGACCCAGTACTTC.

Details on this clonotype: A read error may account for a junction end that differs from germline. This chain joins TRBV29-1 and TRBJ2-3; D call uncertain. The CDR3 length is 12 residues. CDR1 and CDR2 from the germline V gene are SQVTM and ANQGSEA. This CDR3 is CSVEDRKDGVDF. The CDR3 DNA reads as TGCAGCGTTGAAGATCGGAAGGACGGAGTAGATTTT.

This clonotype has just a few counts. V and J are TRBV6-5 and TRBJ1-5; 7 bases match TRBD1. The germline gives CDR1 MNHEY, CDR2 SVGAGI. V lost 2 bases to trimming and J lost 3 bases; unmatched junction nucleotides: 4. CDR3 length: 15 residues. Here the CDR3 DNA reads TGTGCCAGCAGTTACGAGGACAGGCCCAATCAGCCCCAGCATTTT. Protein: CASSYEDRPNQPQHF.

In this sample, this clonotype turned up a few times. The chain has TRBV20-1 and TRBJ2-1, with D uncertain. CDR1 DFQATT and CDR2 SNEGSKA come from the germline V gene (reference sequence). This CDR3 is built from 16 residues. The germline V and J ends were trimmed by 0 bases and 0 bases, with 12 bases remaining between them. CDR3 coding DNA: TGCAGTGCTAGAGATCTTGTTTCTACCTCCTACAATGAGCAGTTCTTC. Encoded protein: CSARDLVSTSYNEQFF.

This chain connects TRBV25-1 to TRBJ2-1; D call uncertain. The V and J ends lost 1 base and 0 bases respectively, with 10 bases between them. Germline loops: CDR1 MGHDK, CDR2 SYGVNS. The CDR3 is 16 residues long. The CDR3 DNA is TGTGCCAGCAGTGAATTGGTAGCCTCCTCCTACAATGAGCAGTTCTTC. Protein sequence: CASSELVASSYNEQFF. Full variable domain (missing parts from reference TRBV25-1 and TRBJ2-1): EADIYQTPRYLVIGTGKKITLECSQTMGHDKMYWYQQDPGMELHLIHYSYGVNSTEKGDLSSESTVSRIRTEHFPLTLESARPSHTSQYLCASSELVASSYNEQFFGPGTRLTVL.

The chain recombines TRBV7-4 with TRBJ2-7; 7 nucleotides line up with TRBD1. Germline CDR1 is SGHVT and CDR2 is SQSDAQ. This CDR3 spans 12 amino acids. DNA for the CDR3: TGTGCCAGCAGCTTAGGCGTTCCGACAGGGCGCGTC. Protein sequence: CASSLGVPTGRV.

The gene calls are TRBV20-1 and TRBJ2-5; D is undetermined. The CDR3 length is 13 residues. The ends were cut back, 4 bases at V and 3 bases at J, with 12 bases in the middle. The germline V gene has CDR1 DFQATT and CDR2 SNEGSKA (reference sequence). The CDR3 DNA sequence: TGCAGTGCTACCCCGACGGTGAAAGAGACCCAGTACTTC. It yields the protein CSATPTVKETQYF.

There are a few counts of this clonotype. The V gene is TRBV12-3 or TRBV12-4, the J gene TRBJ1-4; 7 positions match TRBD1. V lost 6 bases, J lost 8 bases, and 12 bases stayed unmatched. The CDR3 runs 15 residues. CDR3 nucleotides: TGTGCCAGCAGCCAGGGGGGGCAGGGAGAAGAAAAACTGTTTTTT. As protein: CASSQGGQGEEKLFF.

A few counts support this clonotype. This chain joins TRBV20-1 and TRBJ1-5, with 9 bases lining up with TRBD1. Germline-derived CDR1 and CDR2 are DFQATT and SNEGSKA (reference sequence). This CDR3 has 15 amino acids. Trimming removed 0 bases from V and 4 bases from J; junction bases left unmatched: 4. The CDR3 nucleotides are TGCAGTGCTAGAGAGTCGGGACAGGGTAATCAGCCCCAGCATTTT. As protein: CSARESGQGNQPQHF.

The sample holds a few counts of this clonotype. V is TRBV15 and J is TRBJ2-5; 8 nucleotides agree with TRBD2. Germline CDR1 is LNHNV and CDR2 is YYDKDF (reference sequence). The CDR3 is 15 amino acids. V shed 6 bases and J 3 bases; nucleotides not matched to a gene: 9. CDR3 sequence reads: CATSYGRAWEETQYF. The CDR3 coding sequence is TGTGCCACCAGTTACGGGAGGGCCTGGGAAGAGACCCAGTACTTC.

There are a few counts of this clonotype. The genes are TRBV28 and TRBJ1-5; TRBD1 might be the D (6 bases). Deletions cut 3 bases from V and 5 bases from J, with 11 bases between. Germline values: CDR1 MDHEN, CDR2 SYDVKM. This CDR3 has 14 residues. The CDR3: CASSFGGADQPQHF. CDR3 nucleotide sequence: TGTGCCAGCAGTTTTGGGGGCGCCGATCAGCCCCAGCATTTT.

This clonotype was counted between two and nine times. V is TRBV19 and J is TRBJ1-5; D possibly corresponds to TRBD1 (6 bases). This CDR3 region has 15 residues. With 10 bases removed from V and 1 base from J, the gap between germline ends came to 17 bases. Germline CDR1 LNHDA, CDR2 SQIVND (reference sequence). CDR3 region: CATTTGSGSNQPQHF. Here the CDR3 DNA reads TGTGCCACCACAACAGGGAGTGGAAGCAATCAGCCCCAGCATTTT.

In its sample, this clonotype was seen many times. The chain uses TRBV20-1 and TRBJ2-1, with D unclear. Germline CDR1 DFQATT, CDR2 SNEGSKA (reference sequence). Deletions cut 5 bases from V and 9 bases from J, with 11 bases between. The CDR3 is 11 amino acids. The CDR3 nucleotides read TGCAGTGCTCAGTCGCCTTCTGAGCAGTTCTTC. Protein sequence: CSAQSPSEQFF.

This chain uses TRBV19 with TRBJ2-1, with D unclear. The V gene's germline CDR1 is LNHDA and CDR2 SQIVND (reference sequence). V lost 4 bases and J 3 bases, leaving 7 bases between the germline ends. The CDR3 has 13 amino acids. The CDR3 loop is CASSTEFYNEQFF. The CDR3 coding sequence is TGTGCCAGTAGTACCGAATTCTACAATGAGCAGTTCTTC.